A single sample is the source of the 22 T cell receptor beta chains below, sequenced in a study of shared clonotypes between healthy human individuals. The assay was immunoSEQ multiplex PCR, and TCRdb's table has in-frame clones only and misses some. The sample yields around 500,000 clones, 70% to 85% seen once. Sequencing was done on a sample of PBMCs. The receptor source for this set is a woman aged 40 to 50 in good health. Some clones in this sample may be carry-over from other donors' samples.

Of note for this clone: A much bigger clone sits one base away, suggesting this may be a read error. The chain employs TRBV11-2 and TRBJ2-3; unclear D gene. Germline V gives CDR1 SGHAT, CDR2 FQNNGV. The V gene lost 1 base and the J gene lost 2 bases, with 4 bases spanning the gap. CDR3 length: 13 amino acids. The DNA for the CDR3 is TGTGCCAGCAGCTTAGGAACCACAGATACGCAGTATTTT. It yields the protein CASSLGTTDTQYF.

The chain combines TRBV7-8 with TRBJ2-4; D possibly corresponds to TRBD1 (6 bases). CDR1 and CDR2 from the germline V gene are SGHVS and FQNEAQ. This CDR3 is built from 13 residues. The V end was cut by 5 bases, the J end by 7 bases, with 12 bases between. The CDR3 DNA reads TGTGCCAGCAGCAACGACAGGTCCAACATTCAGTACTTC. Residues: CASSNDRSNIQYF.

V and J are TRBV20-1 and TRBJ2-3; 7 bases match TRBD1. Germline-derived CDR1 and CDR2 are DFQATT and SNEGSKA (reference sequence). Unmatched junction bases numbered 3, after V lost 6 bases and J lost 6 bases. The CDR3 is made up of 11 amino acids. CDR3 nucleotide sequence: TGCAGTGCGCCACAGGGGGATACGCAGTATTTT. Encoded protein: CSAPQGDTQYF.

This clone was counted once. The chain has TRBV11-2 and TRBJ2-1, with a weak D call TRBD2 (6 bases). The ends were cut back, 6 bases at V and 4 bases at J, with 16 bases in the middle. Germline V gene lookup returns CDR1 SGHAT and CDR2 FQNNGV. The CDR3 is 15 amino acids. The CDR3: CASSTSTGVYNEQFF. The CDR3 nucleotides are TGTGCCAGCAGTACTTCTACGGGAGTTTACAATGAGCAGTTCTTC.

The chain is built from TRBV19 and TRBJ2-7, with TRBD1 matching 9 bases. Germline V gene data show CDR1 as LNHDA and CDR2 as SQIVND (reference sequence). Trimming took 3 bases from V and 1 from J; bases not matched to a gene: 7. The CDR3 runs to 16 residues. The CDR3 DNA is TGTGCCAGTAGTATCCCCCTTGGACAGGGGTCCTACGAGCAGTACTTC. Its translation: CASSIPLGQGSYEQYF. Full variable domain (remainder filled in from reference TRBV19 and TRBJ2-7): DGGITQSPKYLFRKEGQNVTLSCEQNLNHDAMYWYRQDPGQGLRLIYYSQIVNDFQKGDIAEGYSVSREKKESFPLTVTSAQKNPTAFYLCASSIPLGQGSYEQYFGPGTRLTVT.

J is TRBJ2-1 and V is TRBV4-1, with 12 bases lining up with TRBD2. J gave up 9 bases and V 1 base, and 10 bases lay outside the gene matches. The CDR3 extends over 17 amino acids. CDR1 is MGHRA, CDR2 YSYEKL, per germline. The CDR3, as DNA: TGCGCCAGCAGCCAAGTGAGGCTAGCGGGAGGGCCGGGTGAGCAGTTCTTC. Translation: CASSQVRLAGGPGEQFF.

CDR3 sequence reads: CASNDNLNTEAFF. Here the CDR3 DNA reads TGCGCCAGCAACGACAACTTGAACACTGAAGCTTTCTTT. The gene calls are TRBV10-1 and TRBJ1-1; D is undetermined. Germline values: CDR1 WNHNN, CDR2 SYGVQD (reference sequence). V was trimmed by 7 bases and J by 0 bases, leaving 9 bases between them. The CDR3 length is 13 residues.

This chain connects TRBV7-3 to TRBJ2-5, with a possible D match to TRBD2 (5 bases). Germline assignment: CDR1 SGHTA and CDR2 FQGTGA. The V and J ends lost 5 bases and 0 bases respectively, with 7 bases between them. There are 13 residues in the CDR3. The CDR3 DNA follows: TGTGCCAGCAGCCCCGGGGACCAAGAGACCCAGTACTTC. Translated, it gives CASSPGDQETQYF. Looking up the rest from reference TRBV7-3 and TRBJ2-5 gives the full variable domain: GAGVSQTPSNKVTEKGKYVELRCDPISGHTALYWYRQSLGQGPEFLIYFQGTGAADDSGLPNDRFFAVRPEGSVSTLKIQRTERGDSAVYLCASSPGDQETQYFGPGTRLLVL.

The J gene is TRBJ2-5, the V gene TRBV25-1, with D unresolved. Trimming pared 2 bases from V and 4 bases from J, leaving 8 bases between. Germline CDR1 MGHDK, CDR2 SYGVNS. CDR3 length equals 13 residues. CDR3 DNA sequence: TGTGCCAGCAGTGAAAGTAGTCTAGAGACCCAGTACTTC. This translates into CASSESSLETQYF.

This chain links TRBV7-2 with TRBJ2-7; D is uncertain. Trimming shortened V by 1 base and J by 2 bases, and 12 bases separated the two germline ends. The germline V gene has CDR1 SGHTA and CDR2 FQGNSA. The CDR3 length is 15 residues. This chain's CDR3 is CASSLGGSTPYEQYF. CDR3 nucleotide sequence: TGTGCCAGCAGCTTAGGGGGATCCACCCCCTACGAGCAGTACTTC.

This clone came up once. Being one base from a much bigger clone, this may be a read error. The chain recombines TRBV7-2 with TRBJ1-4; maybe TRBD1 (5 bases). Trimming shortened V by 4 bases and J by 8 bases, and 8 bases separated the two germline ends. Germline V gene lookup returns CDR1 SGHTA and CDR2 FQGNSA. The CDR3 consists of 12 residues. CDR3 nucleotides: TGTGCCAGCAGCTCCCAGGGCGAAAAACTGTTTTTT. It codes for CASSSQGEKLFF.

V is TRBV4-3 and J is TRBJ1-5; 7 bases fit TRBD1. This CDR3 contains 13 residues. Trimming at V came to 5 bases and at J to 4 bases, leaving 2 bases not matched to a gene. Per the germline V gene, CDR1 is LGHNA and CDR2 is YSLEER. CDR3 protein: CASSYRGNQPQHF. CDR3 sequence (DNA): TGCGCCAGCAGCTACAGGGGAAATCAGCCCCAGCATTTT.

V and J are TRBV5-6 and TRBJ2-2; D unclear. V lost 5 bases and J lost 4, with 12 bases in between. The V gene's germline CDR1 is SGHDT and CDR2 YYEEEE. CDR3 length: 14 amino acids. Here the CDR3 reads CASSPSHFTGELFF. CDR3 nucleotide sequence: TGTGCCAGCAGTCCATCACACTTCACCGGGGAGCTGTTTTTT.

This chain links TRBV19 with TRBJ2-1; possibly TRBD2 for D (5 bases). CDR3 length: 15 amino acids. Germline CDR1 LNHDA, CDR2 SQIVND (reference sequence). V gave up 0 bases and J gave up 12 bases, with 18 bases separating them. CDR3 coding DNA: TGTGCCAGTAGTATAGAAGGGAGCTTCTCCCAATGGCAGTTCTTC. Its protein product is CASSIEGSFSQWQFF. The full variable domain, its missing parts supplied by reference TRBV19 and TRBJ2-1, is DGGITQSPKYLFRKEGQNVTLSCEQNLNHDAMYWYRQDPGQGLRLIYYSQIVNDFQKGDIAEGYSVSREKKESFPLTVTSAQKNPTAFYLCASSIEGSFSQWQFFGPGTRLTVL.

This clone has just a few counts. The gene calls are TRBV12-5 and TRBJ1-1; 8 bases agree with TRBD1. In germline, CDR1 is LGHNT, CDR2 FRNRAP. V lost 0 bases to trimming and J lost 7 bases; unmatched junction nucleotides: 10. This CDR3 is 16 amino acids long. The CDR3 loop is CASGLVLLTGAIEAFF. DNA of the CDR3: TGTGCTAGTGGTTTGGTCCTTCTGACAGGGGCGATTGAAGCTTTCTTT. The full variable domain, rest sourced from reference TRBV12-5 and TRBJ1-1, is DARVTQTPRHKVTEMGQEVTMRCQPILGHNTVFWYRQTMMQGLELLAYFRNRAPLDDSGMPKDRFSAEMPDATLATLKIQPSEPRDSAVYFCASGLVLLTGAIEAFFGQGTRLTVV.

The rearrangement joins TRBV7-3 to TRBJ2-7; D is tentatively TRBD1 or TRBD2 (5 bases each). V gave up 5 bases and J gave up 0 bases, with 14 bases separating them. CDR1 SGHTA and CDR2 FQGTGA come from the germline V gene. The CDR3 runs to 15 residues. The CDR3, as DNA: TGTGCCAGCAGCCAGGGCCGGGGAGACTCCTACGAGCAGTACTTC. Protein sequence: CASSQGRGDSYEQYF.

V and J are TRBV6-1 and TRBJ1-4; 10 bases match TRBD1. Germline CDR1 and CDR2: MNHNS and SASEGT. The J segment lost 8 bases and the V segment lost 1 base, leaving 4 bases of the junction unmatched. The CDR3 is made up of 15 amino acids. CDR3 coding DNA: TGTGCCAGCAGTGAAGTCGGACAGGGGGAAGAAAAACTGTTTTTT. Protein: CASSEVGQGEEKLFF.

This clone was found once. This chain joins TRBV7-6 and TRBJ2-1; tentative D call: TRBD2 (6 bases). The CDR3 sequence is 16 residues long. V was cut by 1 base and J by 1 base, with 11 bases left in between. Germline-derived CDR1 and CDR2 are SGHVS and FNYEAQ. The chain's CDR3 is CASSLGAGRSYNEQFF. Here the CDR3 DNA reads TGTGCCAGCAGCTTAGGGGCGGGACGATCCTACAATGAGCAGTTCTTC.

This clone was seen a few times. J is TRBJ2-1 and V is TRBV30; D is unclear. This CDR3 is built from 16 residues. The germline V and J ends were trimmed by 1 base and 3 bases, with 16 bases remaining between them. Germline assignment: CDR1 GTSNPN and CDR2 SVGIG (reference sequence). The CDR3 spells CAWSEERTPVYNEQFF. The DNA of the CDR3 is TGTGCCTGGAGTGAGGAACGGACCCCGGTCTACAATGAGCAGTTCTTC.

There are many counts of this clone. The chain recombines TRBV11-2 with TRBJ2-3; a weak D match, TRBD1 (5 bases). The germline V gene has CDR1 SGHAT and CDR2 FQNNGV. The CDR3 contains 16 residues. V was cut by 6 bases and J by 0 bases, with 16 bases left in between. CDR3 in amino acids: CASSLWGISSTDTQYF. DNA of the CDR3: TGTGCCAGCAGTCTATGGGGCATTTCTAGCACAGATACGCAGTATTTT.

V gene TRBV6-5 combines with J gene TRBJ1-4; D remains ambiguous. The CDR3 totals 12 residues. Germline V CDR1 and CDR2: MNHEY, SVGAGI. Between the trimmed V and J ends, which lost 6 bases and 8 bases, there was a span of 10 bases. CDR3 residues: CASRRSGEKLFF. The CDR3 nucleotides read TGTGCCAGCAGAAGGAGTGGGGAAAAACTGTTTTTT.

This clone rates as medium-sized (0.01 to 0.1%). Different DNA sequences within this sample yield the same CDR3. The V and J genes are TRBV6-4 and TRBJ1-1, with TRBD1 identical over 8 bases. With 3 bases clipped from V and 1 base from J, the junction kept 1 base outside the gene matches. Germline CDR1 and CDR2: MRHNA and SNTAGT. This CDR3 contains 14 residues. Written as DNA, the CDR3 is TGTGCCAGCAGTGAGGGACAGGAGAACACTGAAGCTTTCTTT. Its protein product is CASSEGQENTEAFF.